Following are 25 T cell receptor beta chains from one sample sequenced in a study of shared clonotypes between healthy human individuals. Profiled with immunoSEQ multiplex PCR; TCRdb holds only in-frame clones, not every one. This sample has some 2,500,000 clones, with roughly 92% found just once. Sequencing was performed on naive CD4+ T cells from PBMCs. Subset here: CD45RA+ positively selected. These receptors all come from a man aged 18 to 29 in good health. Some clones in this sample may be carry-over from other donors' samples.

The rearrangement joins TRBV6-1 to TRBJ2-7, with D unresolved. This CDR3 comprises 14 residues. V was clipped by 6 bases and J by 4 bases, with 16 bases between them. The V gene's germline CDR1 is MNHNS and CDR2 SASEGT. CDR3 amino acids: CASSPGLTFYEQYF. In DNA form, the CDR3 reads TGTGCCAGCAGCCCGGGCCTAACCTTTTACGAGCAGTACTTC.

Remarks on this clone: This same CDR3 is encoded by further DNA sequences in the sample. The chain links TRBV5-1 to TRBJ2-2; D is unclear. This CDR3 is 14 amino acids long. Trimming took 2 bases from V and 2 from J, leaving 7 bases between them. Looked up from germline, CDR1 is SGHRS and CDR2 is YFSETQ. In DNA form, the CDR3 reads TGCGCCAGCAGCTTCGGGTTAAACACCGGGGAGCTGTTTTTT. Protein sequence: CASSFGLNTGELFF.

The J gene is TRBJ1-2, the V gene TRBV6-5; D is unclear. CDR1 is MNHEY and CDR2 is SVGAGI in the germline V gene. The V gene lost 6 bases and the J gene lost 1 base, with 12 bases spanning the gap. This CDR3 region has 14 residues. The CDR3 spells CASRRPGSNYGYTF. The DNA of the CDR3 is TGTGCCAGCAGGAGACCAGGAAGTAACTATGGCTACACCTTC.

The DNA for the CDR3 is TGTGCCAGCAGTCAGTACCGGGGACCGGAGGGCTACACCTTC. It translates to CASSQYRGPEGYTF. This chain joins TRBV6-5 and TRBJ1-2; TRBD1 is a possible D gene (5 bases). Deletions cut 5 bases from V and 8 bases from J, with 18 bases between. The CDR3 is 14 residues long. Germline V gene sequence: CDR1 MNHEY, CDR2 SVGAGI.

V usage is TRBV5-1 and J usage is TRBJ2-5, with 10 bases matching TRBD2. The germline V gene has CDR1 SGHRS and CDR2 YFSETQ. The junction had 9 bases not matched to a gene; V was cut back by 2 bases and J by 5 bases. CDR3 size: 16 residues. This CDR3 reads CASSLAPGLASETQYF. The DNA for the CDR3 is TGCGCCAGCAGCTTAGCCCCGGGACTAGCGAGTGAGACCCAGTACTTC.

This chain links TRBV28 with TRBJ2-6, with 8 nucleotides matching TRBD1. The length of the CDR3 is 15 residues. Looked up from germline, CDR1 is MDHEN and CDR2 is SYDVKM. After removal of 5 bases from V and 3 bases from J, the junction contained 3 bases not matched to a gene. The CDR3 nucleotides read TGTGCCAGCAGTATTACAGGGGGTGGGGCCAACGTCCTGACTTTC. Translation: CASSITGGGANVLTF.

The rearrangement uses TRBV28 and TRBJ1-1; 8 bases agree with TRBD1. Trimming at V came to 2 bases and at J to 8 bases, leaving 4 bases not matched to a gene. Germline lookup yields CDR1 MDHEN and CDR2 SYDVKM. The CDR3 covers 13 residues. The CDR3 region is CASSLQGAEEAFF. The CDR3 DNA sequence: TGTGCCAGCAGTTTACAGGGGGCAGAAGAAGCTTTCTTT. The complete variable domain, with remaining parts taken from reference TRBV28 and TRBJ1-1, reads DVKVTQSSRYLVKRTGEKVFLECVQDMDHENMFWYRQDPGLGLRLIYFSYDVKMKEKGDIPEGYSVSREKKERFSLILESASTNQTSMYLCASSLQGAEEAFFGQGTRLTVV.

The chain links TRBV19 to TRBJ1-1, with TRBD1 matching 7 bases. Germline CDR1 reads LNHDA; CDR2 reads SQIVND (reference sequence). CDR3 length: 12 amino acids. V dropped 2 bases and J dropped 10; count of bases not matched to a gene: 4. The CDR3 sequence is CASSITGARAFF. The CDR3 nucleotides are TGTGCCAGTAGTATAACAGGGGCTCGAGCTTTCTTT.

V gene TRBV14 combines with J gene TRBJ2-1; D not certain. The CDR3 spans 15 residues. V shed 1 base and J shed 1 base, with 8 bases lying between them. Germline lookup yields CDR1 SGHDN and CDR2 FVKESK. CDR3 nucleotide sequence: TGTGCCAGCAGCCAAGTCGGCTTATCCTACAATGAGCAGTTCTTC. Protein: CASSQVGLSYNEQFF.

This chain uses TRBV6-1 with TRBJ1-5; unclear D gene. This CDR3 has 13 amino acids. The germline V and J ends were trimmed by 8 bases and 4 bases, with 12 bases remaining between them. Germline loops: CDR1 MNHNS, CDR2 SASEGT. The CDR3 region is CASGPHINQPQHF. The DNA for the CDR3 is TGTGCCAGCGGACCACATATTAATCAGCCCCAGCATTTT.

The V call is TRBV5-1, the J call TRBJ2-2; D is possibly TRBD1 (7 bases). This CDR3 is 15 amino acids long. The ends were cut back, 2 bases at V and 6 bases at J, with 14 bases in the middle. The germline V gene has CDR1 SGHRS and CDR2 YFSETQ. The CDR3 coding sequence is TGCGCCAGCAGCTTTGGAGGGGGCGCTTCCGGGGAGCTGTTTTTT. It encodes CASSFGGGASGELFF. Based on the CDR3 plus reference TRBV5-1 and TRBJ2-2, the full variable domain is KAGVTQTPRYLIKTRGQQVTLSCSPISGHRSVSWYQQTPGQGLQFLFEYFSETQRNKGNFPGRFSGRQFSNSRSEMNVSTLELGDSALYLCASSFGGGASGELFFGEGSRLTVL.

This chain uses TRBV7-2 with TRBJ2-7, with 11 bases matching TRBD2. CDR1 is SGHTA and CDR2 is FQGNSA in the germline V gene. This CDR3 is 14 amino acids long. J lost 4 bases, V lost 3 bases, and 2 bases had no gene match. The CDR3 region is CASSLTSGIYEQYF. CDR3 nucleotide sequence: TGTGCCAGCAGCTTGACTAGCGGGATATACGAGCAGTACTTC. Variable domain in full (rest from reference TRBV7-2 and TRBJ2-7): GAGVSQSPSNKVTEKGKDVELRCDPISGHTALYWYRQSLGQGLEFLIYFQGNSAPDKSGLPSDRFSAERTGGSVSTLTIQRTQQEDSAVYLCASSLTSGIYEQYFGPGTRLTVT.

The rearrangement uses TRBV5-8 and TRBJ2-7; no definite D call. Trimming pared 4 bases from V and 1 base from J, leaving 9 bases between. The CDR3 sequence is 13 residues long. The germline V gene encodes CDR1 SGHTS and CDR2 YDEGEE. CDR3 amino acids: CASSQRLSYEQYF. For the CDR3, the DNA is TGTGCCAGCAGCCAGCGCTTGTCCTACGAGCAGTACTTC. Variable domain in full (rest from reference TRBV5-8 and TRBJ2-7): EAGVTQSPTHLIKTRGQQATLRCSPISGHTSVYWYQQALGLGLQFLLWYDEGEERNRGNFPPRFSGRQFPNYSSELNVNALELEDSALYLCASSQRLSYEQYFGPGTRLTVT.

The chain joins TRBV29-1 to TRBJ2-7; tentative D call: TRBD2 (5 bases). The CDR3 consists of 12 residues. Between the trimmed V and J ends, which lost 6 bases and 3 bases, there was a span of 12 bases. Germline values: CDR1 SQVTM, CDR2 ANQGSEA. The CDR3 loop reads CSVPGGSYEQYF. The DNA of the CDR3 is TGCAGCGTCCCAGGTGGGAGCTACGAGCAGTACTTC.

This chain joins TRBV18 and TRBJ1-3; TRBD1 is a possible D gene (5 bases). V lost 8 bases and J 0 bases, leaving 17 bases between the germline ends. The germline gives CDR1 KGHSH, CDR2 LQKENI. The CDR3 is 16 residues long. The DNA of the CDR3 is TGTGCCAGCCACCGGGACCGAAACCTCTCTGGAAACACCATATATTTT. Protein product: CASHRDRNLSGNTIYF.

The chain is built from TRBV5-1 and TRBJ1-3, with D unresolved. V was clipped by 3 bases and J by 0 bases, with 13 bases between them. There are 16 residues in the CDR3. Per germline, CDR1 SGHRS and CDR2 YFSETQ. The CDR3 is CASSWTQQSSGNTIYF. CDR3 bases: TGCGCCAGCAGCTGGACTCAACAGAGCTCTGGAAACACCATATATTTT.

In the case of this clone: The same CDR3 is also encoded by other DNA sequences in this sample. The chain recombines TRBV7-9 with TRBJ1-4, with D maybe TRBD1 (6 bases). This CDR3 contains 13 residues. Germline CDR1 reads SEHNR; CDR2 reads FQNEAQ (reference sequence). V was trimmed by 6 bases and J by 5 bases, leaving 10 bases between them. CDR3 DNA sequence: TGTGCCAGCAGTAGGGGGTCGAATGAAAAACTGTTTTTT. This encodes CASSRGSNEKLFF.

The J gene is TRBJ1-5, the V gene TRBV5-1, with D possibly being TRBD1 (5 bases). The CDR3 sequence is 13 residues long. The germline CDR1 and CDR2 sequences are SGHRS and YFSETQ. With 3 bases removed from V and 7 bases from J, the gap between germline ends came to 11 bases. CDR3 sequence reads: CASSSGPDQPQHF. DNA for the CDR3: TGCGCCAGCAGCTCGGGGCCAGACCAGCCCCAGCATTTT. The full variable domain, its missing parts supplied by reference TRBV5-1 and TRBJ1-5, is KAGVTQTPRYLIKTRGQQVTLSCSPISGHRSVSWYQQTPGQGLQFLFEYFSETQRNKGNFPGRFSGRQFSNSRSEMNVSTLELGDSALYLCASSSGPDQPQHFGDGTRLSIL.

The chain has TRBV28 and TRBJ2-7, with D unresolved. The germline CDR1 and CDR2 sequences are MDHEN and SYDVKM. The CDR3 totals 15 residues. V was clipped by 9 bases and J by 3 bases, with 21 bases between them. CDR3 sequence (DNA): TGTGCCAGTCCACCCAACCGGGCCTTTCTCTACGAGCAGTACTTC. This sequence encodes CASPPNRAFLYEQYF. Full variable domain (outside the CDR3, taken from reference TRBV28 and TRBJ2-7): DVKVTQSSRYLVKRTGEKVFLECVQDMDHENMFWYRQDPGLGLRLIYFSYDVKMKEKGDIPEGYSVSREKKERFSLILESASTNQTSMYLCASPPNRAFLYEQYFGPGTRLTVT.

This clone came up a few times. The CDR3 bases are TGTGCCAGCCGTGCCCGGGATGAAGCTTTCTTT. This sequence encodes CASRARDEAFF. The chain carries TRBV28 and TRBJ1-1; no clear D. Deletions cut 8 bases from V and 7 bases from J, with 11 bases between. The CDR3 sequence is 11 residues long. The V gene's germline CDR1 is MDHEN and CDR2 SYDVKM. Together with reference TRBV28 and TRBJ1-1, the CDR3 gives the full variable domain: DVKVTQSSRYLVKRTGEKVFLECVQDMDHENMFWYRQDPGLGLRLIYFSYDVKMKEKGDIPEGYSVSREKKERFSLILESASTNQTSMYLCASRARDEAFFGQGTRLTVV.

The chain is built from TRBV28 and TRBJ2-4; TRBD2 matches at 9 bases. Germline V gene sequence: CDR1 MDHEN, CDR2 SYDVKM. The CDR3 spans 20 residues. The V and J ends lost 1 base and 1 base, in that order; junction bases with no gene match: 14. DNA of the CDR3: TGTGCCAGCAGTTTATTCGTTCGTGGTAGCGGGAGTAGGGCCAAAAACATTCAGTACTTC. Its protein is CASSLFVRGSGSRAKNIQYF.

A few counts support this clone. The same CDR3 can be traced to other DNA sequences in this sample. The V call is TRBV10-3, the J call TRBJ1-1, with 9 bases aligning to TRBD1. Germline V lookup: CDR1 ENHRY, CDR2 SYGVKD. The junction had 1 base not matched to a gene; V was cut back by 4 bases and J by 1 base. The CDR3 contains 14 residues. The CDR3 here is CAISGGQGNTEAFF. DNA for the CDR3: TGTGCCATCAGTGGGGGACAGGGGAACACTGAAGCTTTCTTT.

A remark on this clone: The identical CDR3 is also encoded by other nucleotide sequences in the sample. The chain has TRBV21-1 and TRBJ2-7; TRBD1 reflects the table's D call only, with no check against the DNA. TRBV21-1 is an annotated pseudogene. The CDR3 spans 15 residues. The CDR3 DNA sequence: TGTGCCAGCAGCAACACAGGGGGTCCCACCTACGAGCAGTACTTC. This gives the protein CASSNTGGPTYEQYF.

The chain combines TRBV5-1 with TRBJ1-2; D possibly corresponds to TRBD1 (6 bases). This CDR3 is 14 amino acids long. The V and J ends lost 4 bases and 1 base respectively, with 11 bases between them. CDR1 and CDR2 (germline): SGHRS, YFSETQ. The CDR3 protein is CASSEVQGNYGYTF. The CDR3 nucleotides read TGCGCCAGCAGCGAAGTACAGGGTAACTATGGCTACACCTTC.

The J gene is TRBJ2-7, the V gene TRBV28, with 7 nucleotides matching TRBD2. The CDR3 has 15 amino acids. CDR1 and CDR2 (germline): MDHEN, SYDVKM. Trimming took 6 bases from V and 0 from J; bases not matched to a gene: 8. CDR3 amino acids: CASSREGTSSYEQYF. CDR3 DNA: TGTGCCAGCAGCAGGGAGGGTACAAGCTCCTACGAGCAGTACTTC.